This TCR beta chain was recorded in a study of T cell responses to AZD1222 COVID-19 vaccine. The sample holds one count of this clone. Its antigen is not identified. V gave up 1 base and J gave up 6 bases; unmatched junction bases: 8. CDR1 is SGHTA, CDR2 FQGNSA, per germline. The length of the CDR3 is 15 residues. Notes on the study in general: In a largely white British group with more females than males, clonal diversity was possibly underestimated. Two doses of AZD1222 preceded a rise in Spike-specific TCR breadth and depth.

Profiling relied on immunoSEQ multiplex PCR, and the TCRdb table lists in-frame clones only, not all of them. The data show about 130,000 clones, about 90% seen once. V and J are TRBV7-2 and TRBJ2-5; 7 bases are a match to TRBD2. The sequence came from an adult in good health. The specimen comprised peripheral blood, sampled on day 0 of MenACWY control vaccination. CDR3 in DNA: TGTGCCAGCAGCTTAGATGGAGGCGGGACTAAGACCCAGTACTTC. This encodes CASSLDGGGTKTQYF.